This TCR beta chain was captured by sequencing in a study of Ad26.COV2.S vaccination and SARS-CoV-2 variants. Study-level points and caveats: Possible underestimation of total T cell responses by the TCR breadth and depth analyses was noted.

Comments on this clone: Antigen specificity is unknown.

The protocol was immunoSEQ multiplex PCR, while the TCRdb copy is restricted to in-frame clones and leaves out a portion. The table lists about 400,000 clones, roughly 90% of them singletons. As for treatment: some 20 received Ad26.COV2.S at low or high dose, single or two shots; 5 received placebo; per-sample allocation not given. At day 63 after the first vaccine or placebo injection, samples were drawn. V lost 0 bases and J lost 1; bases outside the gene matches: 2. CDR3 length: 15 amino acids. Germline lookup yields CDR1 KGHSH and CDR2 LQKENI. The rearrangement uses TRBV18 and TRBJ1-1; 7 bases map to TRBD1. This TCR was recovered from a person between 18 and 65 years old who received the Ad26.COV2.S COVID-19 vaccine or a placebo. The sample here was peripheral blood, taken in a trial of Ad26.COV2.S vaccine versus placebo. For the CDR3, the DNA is TGTGCCAGCTCACCACCGGGACAGACGAACACTGAAGCTTTCTTT. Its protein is CASSPPGQTNTEAFF. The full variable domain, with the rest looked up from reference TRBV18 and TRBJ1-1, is NAGVMQNPRHLVRRRGQEARLRCSPMKGHSHVYWYRQLPEEGLKFMVYLQKENIIDESGMPKERFSAEFPKEGPSILRIQQVVRGDSAAYFCASSPPGQTNTEAFFGQGTRLTVV.